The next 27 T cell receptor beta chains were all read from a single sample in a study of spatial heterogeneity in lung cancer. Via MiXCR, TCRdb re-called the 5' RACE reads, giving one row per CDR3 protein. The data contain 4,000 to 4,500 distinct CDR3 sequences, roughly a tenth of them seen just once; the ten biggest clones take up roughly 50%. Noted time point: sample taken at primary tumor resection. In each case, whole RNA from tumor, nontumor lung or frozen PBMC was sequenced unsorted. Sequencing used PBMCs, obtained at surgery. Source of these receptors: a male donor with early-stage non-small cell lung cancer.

CDR3 in DNA: TGCAGTGCTACAGCCGTATGGGACAGCTCCGCAGATACGCAGTATTTT. This translates into CSATAVWDSSADTQYF. V gene TRBV20-1 combines with J gene TRBJ2-3, with TRBD1 matching 7 bases. The CDR3 has 16 residues. Germline values: CDR1 DFQATT, CDR2 SNEGSKA (reference sequence). Trimming took 4 bases from V and 4 from J; bases not matched to a gene: 14.

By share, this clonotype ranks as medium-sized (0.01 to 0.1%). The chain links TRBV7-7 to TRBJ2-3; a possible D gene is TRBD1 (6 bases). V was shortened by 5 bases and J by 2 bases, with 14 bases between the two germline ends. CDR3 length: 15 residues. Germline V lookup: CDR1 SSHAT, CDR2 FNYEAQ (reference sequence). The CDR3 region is CASSPGQIATDTQYF. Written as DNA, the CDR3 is TGTGCCAGCAGCCCAGGACAGATAGCCACAGATACGCAGTATTTT.

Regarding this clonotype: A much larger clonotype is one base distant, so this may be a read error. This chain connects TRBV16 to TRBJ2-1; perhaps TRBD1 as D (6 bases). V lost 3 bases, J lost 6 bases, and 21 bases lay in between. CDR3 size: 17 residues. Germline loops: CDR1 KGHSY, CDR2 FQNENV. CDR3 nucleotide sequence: TGTGCCAGCAGCCAGTTCGGACTGGGACAATTTCCCAATGAGCAGTTCTTC. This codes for CASSQFGLGQFPNEQFF.

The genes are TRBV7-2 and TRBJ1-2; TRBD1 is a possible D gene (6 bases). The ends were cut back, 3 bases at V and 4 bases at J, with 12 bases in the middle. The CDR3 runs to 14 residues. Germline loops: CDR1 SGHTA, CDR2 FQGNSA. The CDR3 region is CASSFGGAGYGYTF. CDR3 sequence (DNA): TGTGCCAGCAGCTTCGGGGGCGCGGGCTATGGCTACACCTTC. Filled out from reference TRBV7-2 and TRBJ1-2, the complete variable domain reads GAGVSQSPSNKVTEKGKDVELRCDPISGHTALYWYRQSLGQGLEFLIYFQGNSAPDKSGLPSDRFSAERTGGSVSTLTIQRTQQEDSAVYLCASSFGGAGYGYTFGSGTRLTVV.

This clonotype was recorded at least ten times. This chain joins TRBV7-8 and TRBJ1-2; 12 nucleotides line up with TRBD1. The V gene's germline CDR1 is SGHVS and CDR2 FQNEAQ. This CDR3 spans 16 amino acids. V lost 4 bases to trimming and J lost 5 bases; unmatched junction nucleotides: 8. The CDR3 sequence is CASSWGQGALWYGYTF. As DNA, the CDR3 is TGTGCCAGCAGCTGGGGACAGGGGGCCCTATGGTATGGCTACACCTTC. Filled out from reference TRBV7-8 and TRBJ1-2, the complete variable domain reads GAGVSQSPRYKVAKRGQDVALRCDPISGHVSLFWYQQALGQGPEFLTYFQNEAQLDKSGLPSDRFFAERPEGSVSTLKIQRTQQEDSAVYLCASSWGQGALWYGYTFGSGTRLTVV.

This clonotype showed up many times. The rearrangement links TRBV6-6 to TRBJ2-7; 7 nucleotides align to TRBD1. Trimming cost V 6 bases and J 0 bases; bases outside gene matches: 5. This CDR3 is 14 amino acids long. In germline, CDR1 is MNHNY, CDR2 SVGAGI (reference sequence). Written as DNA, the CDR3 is TGTGCCAGCAGACCGGGACAGAACTCCTACGAGCAGTACTTC. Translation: CASRPGQNSYEQYF.

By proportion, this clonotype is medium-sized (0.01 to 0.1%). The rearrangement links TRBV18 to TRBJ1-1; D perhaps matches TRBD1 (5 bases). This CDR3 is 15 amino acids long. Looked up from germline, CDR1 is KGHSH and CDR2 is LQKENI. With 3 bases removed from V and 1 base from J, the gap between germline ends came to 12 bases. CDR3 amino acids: CASSPAPQGNTEAFF. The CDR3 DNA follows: TGTGCCAGCTCACCCGCGCCGCAGGGGAACACTGAAGCTTTCTTT.

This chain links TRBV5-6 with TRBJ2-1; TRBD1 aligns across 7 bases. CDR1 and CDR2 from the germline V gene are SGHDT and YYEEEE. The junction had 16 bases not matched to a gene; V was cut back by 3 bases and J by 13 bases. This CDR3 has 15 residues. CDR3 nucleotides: TGTGCCAGCAGCTCAGAAATACTGGGGACAGTTGGACAGTTCTTC. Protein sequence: CASSSEILGTVGQFF.

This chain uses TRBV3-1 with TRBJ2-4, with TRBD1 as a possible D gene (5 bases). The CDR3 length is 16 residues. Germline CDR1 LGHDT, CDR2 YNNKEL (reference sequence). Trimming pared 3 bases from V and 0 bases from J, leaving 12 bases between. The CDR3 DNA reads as TGTGCCAGCAGCCAGGGGCTAGGCCTAGCCAAAAACATTCAGTACTTC. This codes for CASSQGLGLAKNIQYF.

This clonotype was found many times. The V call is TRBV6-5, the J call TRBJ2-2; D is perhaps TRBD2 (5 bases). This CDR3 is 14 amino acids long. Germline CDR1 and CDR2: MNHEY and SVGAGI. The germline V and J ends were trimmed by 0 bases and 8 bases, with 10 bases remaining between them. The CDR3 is CASSYSIRGGELFF. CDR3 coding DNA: TGTGCCAGCAGTTACTCGATTCGGGGTGGGGAGCTGTTTTTT.

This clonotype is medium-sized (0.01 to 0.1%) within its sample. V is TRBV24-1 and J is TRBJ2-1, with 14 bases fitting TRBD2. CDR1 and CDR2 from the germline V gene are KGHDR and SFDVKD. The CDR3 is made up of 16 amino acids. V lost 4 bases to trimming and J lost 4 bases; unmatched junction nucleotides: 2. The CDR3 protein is CATSEWTSGGYNEQFF. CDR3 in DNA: TGTGCCACCAGTGAGTGGACTAGCGGGGGGTACAATGAGCAGTTCTTC.

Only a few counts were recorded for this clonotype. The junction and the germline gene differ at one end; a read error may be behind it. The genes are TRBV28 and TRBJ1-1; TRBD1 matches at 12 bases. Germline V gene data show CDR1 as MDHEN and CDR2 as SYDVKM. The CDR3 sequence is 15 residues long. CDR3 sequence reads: CASSSSSGTGGLAEF. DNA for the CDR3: TGTGCCAGCAGCTCCTCCTCCGGGACAGGGGGCCTTGCGGAGTTT.

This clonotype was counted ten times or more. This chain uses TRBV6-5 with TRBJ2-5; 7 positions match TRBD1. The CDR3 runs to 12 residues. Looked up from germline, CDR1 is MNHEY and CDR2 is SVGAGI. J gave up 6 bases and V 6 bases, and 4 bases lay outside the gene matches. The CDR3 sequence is CASRTGLKTQYF. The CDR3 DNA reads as TGTGCCAGCAGGACAGGGTTGAAGACCCAGTACTTC.

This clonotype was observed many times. Here the CDR3 reads CASIGGITEAFF. Here the CDR3 DNA reads TGTGCCAGCATCGGGGGGATCACTGAAGCTTTCTTT. V usage is TRBV27 and J usage is TRBJ1-1, with D tentatively TRBD1 (5 bases). Germline CDR1 reads MNHEY; CDR2 reads SMNVEV (reference sequence). Trimming shortened V by 7 bases and J by 4 bases, and 10 bases separated the two germline ends. The CDR3 runs 12 residues.

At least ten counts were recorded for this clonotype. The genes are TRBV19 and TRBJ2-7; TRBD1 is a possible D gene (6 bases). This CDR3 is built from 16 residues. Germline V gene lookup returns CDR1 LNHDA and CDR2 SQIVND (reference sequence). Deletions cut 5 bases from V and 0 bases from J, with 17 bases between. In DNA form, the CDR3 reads TGTGCCAGTAGTTACTACCTCGGGACAACCTCCTACGAGCAGTACTTC. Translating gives CASSYYLGTTSYEQYF. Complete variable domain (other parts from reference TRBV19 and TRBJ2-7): DGGITQSPKYLFRKEGQNVTLSCEQNLNHDAMYWYRQDPGQGLRLIYYSQIVNDFQKGDIAEGYSVSREKKESFPLTVTSAQKNPTAFYLCASSYYLGTTSYEQYFGPGTRLTVT.

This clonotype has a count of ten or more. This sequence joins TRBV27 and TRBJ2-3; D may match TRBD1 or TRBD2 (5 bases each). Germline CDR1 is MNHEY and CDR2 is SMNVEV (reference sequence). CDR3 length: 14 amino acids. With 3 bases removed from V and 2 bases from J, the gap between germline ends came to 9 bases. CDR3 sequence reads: CASSFKGTTDTQYF. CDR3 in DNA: TGTGCCAGCAGTTTCAAGGGGACCACAGATACGCAGTATTTT.

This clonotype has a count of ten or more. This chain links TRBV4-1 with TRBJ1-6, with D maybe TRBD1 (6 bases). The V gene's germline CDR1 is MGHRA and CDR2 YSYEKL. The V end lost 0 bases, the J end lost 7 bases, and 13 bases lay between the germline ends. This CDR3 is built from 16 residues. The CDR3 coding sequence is TGCGCCAGCAGCCAAGATAACCCAGGGGAGAATTCACCCCTCCACTTT. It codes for CASSQDNPGENSPLHF.

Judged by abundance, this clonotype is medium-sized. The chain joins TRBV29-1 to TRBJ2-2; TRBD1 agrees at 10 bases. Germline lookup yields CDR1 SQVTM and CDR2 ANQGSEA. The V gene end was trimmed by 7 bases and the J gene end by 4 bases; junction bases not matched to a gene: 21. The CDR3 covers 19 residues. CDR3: CSAMPGTGAPVDSTGELFF. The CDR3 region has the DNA TGCAGCGCCATGCCCGGGACAGGGGCCCCAGTGGATAGCACCGGGGAGCTGTTTTTT.

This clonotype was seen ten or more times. The CDR3 coding sequence is TGTGCCAGCAGTACTCTACCTTACGAGCAGTACTTC. Translating it yields CASSTLPYEQYF. The rearrangement links TRBV28 to TRBJ2-7; D unclear. Trimming removed 5 bases from V and 4 bases from J, with 9 bases in between. The germline gives CDR1 MDHEN, CDR2 SYDVKM. The CDR3 has 12 residues. Combining the CDR3 with reference TRBV28 and TRBJ2-7 gives the whole variable domain DVKVTQSSRYLVKRTGEKVFLECVQDMDHENMFWYRQDPGLGLRLIYFSYDVKMKEKGDIPEGYSVSREKKERFSLILESASTNQTSMYLCASSTLPYEQYFGPGTRLTVT.

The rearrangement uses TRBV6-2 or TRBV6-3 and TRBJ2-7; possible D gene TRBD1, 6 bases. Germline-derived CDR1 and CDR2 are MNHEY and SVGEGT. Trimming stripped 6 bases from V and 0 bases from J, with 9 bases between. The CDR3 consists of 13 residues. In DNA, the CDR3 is TGTGCCAGCAGCGTAGGGGGCTCCTACGAGCAGTACTTC. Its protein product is CASSVGGSYEQYF.

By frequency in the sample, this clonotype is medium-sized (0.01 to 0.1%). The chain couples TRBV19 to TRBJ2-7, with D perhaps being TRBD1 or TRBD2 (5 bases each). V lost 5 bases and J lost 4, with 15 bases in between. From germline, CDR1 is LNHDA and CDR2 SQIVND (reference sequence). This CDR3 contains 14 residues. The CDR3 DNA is TGTGCCAGTAGTCCGGGACGTGAGGGGTACGAGCAGTACTTC. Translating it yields CASSPGREGYEQYF.

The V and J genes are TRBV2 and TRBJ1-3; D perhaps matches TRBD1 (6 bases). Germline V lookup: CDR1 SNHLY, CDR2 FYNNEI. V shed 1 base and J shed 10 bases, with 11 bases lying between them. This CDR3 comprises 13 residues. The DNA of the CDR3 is TGTGCCAGCAGTGAAGGACAGGCTGGGACCATATATTTT. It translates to CASSEGQAGTIYF. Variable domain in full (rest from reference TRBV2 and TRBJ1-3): EPEVTQTPSHQVTQMGQEVILRCVPISNHLYFYWYRQILGQKVEFLVSFYNNEISEKSEIFDDQFSVERPDGSNFTLKIRSTKLEDSAMYFCASSEGQAGTIYFGEGSWLTVV.

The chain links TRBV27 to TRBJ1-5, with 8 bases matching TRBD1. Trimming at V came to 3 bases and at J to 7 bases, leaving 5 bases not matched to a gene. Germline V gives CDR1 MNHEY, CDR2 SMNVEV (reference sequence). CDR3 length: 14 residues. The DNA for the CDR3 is TGTGCCAGCAGTTTCTCAGGGGGCGACCAGCCCCAGCATTTT. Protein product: CASSFSGGDQPQHF.

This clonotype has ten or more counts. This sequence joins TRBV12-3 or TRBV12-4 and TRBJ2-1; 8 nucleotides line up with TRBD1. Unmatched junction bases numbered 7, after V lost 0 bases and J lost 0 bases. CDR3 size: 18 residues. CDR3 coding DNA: TGTGCCAGCAGTTTAGCCCACTCAACAGGGGGCTCCTACAATGAGCAGTTCTTC. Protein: CASSLAHSTGGSYNEQFF.

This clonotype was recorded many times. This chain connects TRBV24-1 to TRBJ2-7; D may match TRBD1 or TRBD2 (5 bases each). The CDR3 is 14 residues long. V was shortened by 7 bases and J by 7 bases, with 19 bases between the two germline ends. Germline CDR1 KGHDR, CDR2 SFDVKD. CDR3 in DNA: TGTGCCACCAGCAGCCGGGACGGGGCTCGGGAGCAGTACTTC. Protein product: CATSSRDGAREQYF.

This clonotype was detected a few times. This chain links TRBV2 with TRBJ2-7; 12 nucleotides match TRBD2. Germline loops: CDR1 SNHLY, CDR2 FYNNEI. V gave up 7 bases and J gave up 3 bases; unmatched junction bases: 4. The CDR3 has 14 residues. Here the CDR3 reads CASNGLAGLYEQYF. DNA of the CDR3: TGTGCCAGCAACGGACTAGCGGGGCTCTACGAGCAGTACTTC.

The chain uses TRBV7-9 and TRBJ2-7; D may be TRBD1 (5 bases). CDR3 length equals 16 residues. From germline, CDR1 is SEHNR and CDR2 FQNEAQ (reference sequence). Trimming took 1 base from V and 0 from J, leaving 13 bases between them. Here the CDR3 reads CASSLGATGGSYEQYF. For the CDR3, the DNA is TGTGCCAGCAGCTTAGGCGCTACAGGCGGCTCCTACGAGCAGTACTTC.